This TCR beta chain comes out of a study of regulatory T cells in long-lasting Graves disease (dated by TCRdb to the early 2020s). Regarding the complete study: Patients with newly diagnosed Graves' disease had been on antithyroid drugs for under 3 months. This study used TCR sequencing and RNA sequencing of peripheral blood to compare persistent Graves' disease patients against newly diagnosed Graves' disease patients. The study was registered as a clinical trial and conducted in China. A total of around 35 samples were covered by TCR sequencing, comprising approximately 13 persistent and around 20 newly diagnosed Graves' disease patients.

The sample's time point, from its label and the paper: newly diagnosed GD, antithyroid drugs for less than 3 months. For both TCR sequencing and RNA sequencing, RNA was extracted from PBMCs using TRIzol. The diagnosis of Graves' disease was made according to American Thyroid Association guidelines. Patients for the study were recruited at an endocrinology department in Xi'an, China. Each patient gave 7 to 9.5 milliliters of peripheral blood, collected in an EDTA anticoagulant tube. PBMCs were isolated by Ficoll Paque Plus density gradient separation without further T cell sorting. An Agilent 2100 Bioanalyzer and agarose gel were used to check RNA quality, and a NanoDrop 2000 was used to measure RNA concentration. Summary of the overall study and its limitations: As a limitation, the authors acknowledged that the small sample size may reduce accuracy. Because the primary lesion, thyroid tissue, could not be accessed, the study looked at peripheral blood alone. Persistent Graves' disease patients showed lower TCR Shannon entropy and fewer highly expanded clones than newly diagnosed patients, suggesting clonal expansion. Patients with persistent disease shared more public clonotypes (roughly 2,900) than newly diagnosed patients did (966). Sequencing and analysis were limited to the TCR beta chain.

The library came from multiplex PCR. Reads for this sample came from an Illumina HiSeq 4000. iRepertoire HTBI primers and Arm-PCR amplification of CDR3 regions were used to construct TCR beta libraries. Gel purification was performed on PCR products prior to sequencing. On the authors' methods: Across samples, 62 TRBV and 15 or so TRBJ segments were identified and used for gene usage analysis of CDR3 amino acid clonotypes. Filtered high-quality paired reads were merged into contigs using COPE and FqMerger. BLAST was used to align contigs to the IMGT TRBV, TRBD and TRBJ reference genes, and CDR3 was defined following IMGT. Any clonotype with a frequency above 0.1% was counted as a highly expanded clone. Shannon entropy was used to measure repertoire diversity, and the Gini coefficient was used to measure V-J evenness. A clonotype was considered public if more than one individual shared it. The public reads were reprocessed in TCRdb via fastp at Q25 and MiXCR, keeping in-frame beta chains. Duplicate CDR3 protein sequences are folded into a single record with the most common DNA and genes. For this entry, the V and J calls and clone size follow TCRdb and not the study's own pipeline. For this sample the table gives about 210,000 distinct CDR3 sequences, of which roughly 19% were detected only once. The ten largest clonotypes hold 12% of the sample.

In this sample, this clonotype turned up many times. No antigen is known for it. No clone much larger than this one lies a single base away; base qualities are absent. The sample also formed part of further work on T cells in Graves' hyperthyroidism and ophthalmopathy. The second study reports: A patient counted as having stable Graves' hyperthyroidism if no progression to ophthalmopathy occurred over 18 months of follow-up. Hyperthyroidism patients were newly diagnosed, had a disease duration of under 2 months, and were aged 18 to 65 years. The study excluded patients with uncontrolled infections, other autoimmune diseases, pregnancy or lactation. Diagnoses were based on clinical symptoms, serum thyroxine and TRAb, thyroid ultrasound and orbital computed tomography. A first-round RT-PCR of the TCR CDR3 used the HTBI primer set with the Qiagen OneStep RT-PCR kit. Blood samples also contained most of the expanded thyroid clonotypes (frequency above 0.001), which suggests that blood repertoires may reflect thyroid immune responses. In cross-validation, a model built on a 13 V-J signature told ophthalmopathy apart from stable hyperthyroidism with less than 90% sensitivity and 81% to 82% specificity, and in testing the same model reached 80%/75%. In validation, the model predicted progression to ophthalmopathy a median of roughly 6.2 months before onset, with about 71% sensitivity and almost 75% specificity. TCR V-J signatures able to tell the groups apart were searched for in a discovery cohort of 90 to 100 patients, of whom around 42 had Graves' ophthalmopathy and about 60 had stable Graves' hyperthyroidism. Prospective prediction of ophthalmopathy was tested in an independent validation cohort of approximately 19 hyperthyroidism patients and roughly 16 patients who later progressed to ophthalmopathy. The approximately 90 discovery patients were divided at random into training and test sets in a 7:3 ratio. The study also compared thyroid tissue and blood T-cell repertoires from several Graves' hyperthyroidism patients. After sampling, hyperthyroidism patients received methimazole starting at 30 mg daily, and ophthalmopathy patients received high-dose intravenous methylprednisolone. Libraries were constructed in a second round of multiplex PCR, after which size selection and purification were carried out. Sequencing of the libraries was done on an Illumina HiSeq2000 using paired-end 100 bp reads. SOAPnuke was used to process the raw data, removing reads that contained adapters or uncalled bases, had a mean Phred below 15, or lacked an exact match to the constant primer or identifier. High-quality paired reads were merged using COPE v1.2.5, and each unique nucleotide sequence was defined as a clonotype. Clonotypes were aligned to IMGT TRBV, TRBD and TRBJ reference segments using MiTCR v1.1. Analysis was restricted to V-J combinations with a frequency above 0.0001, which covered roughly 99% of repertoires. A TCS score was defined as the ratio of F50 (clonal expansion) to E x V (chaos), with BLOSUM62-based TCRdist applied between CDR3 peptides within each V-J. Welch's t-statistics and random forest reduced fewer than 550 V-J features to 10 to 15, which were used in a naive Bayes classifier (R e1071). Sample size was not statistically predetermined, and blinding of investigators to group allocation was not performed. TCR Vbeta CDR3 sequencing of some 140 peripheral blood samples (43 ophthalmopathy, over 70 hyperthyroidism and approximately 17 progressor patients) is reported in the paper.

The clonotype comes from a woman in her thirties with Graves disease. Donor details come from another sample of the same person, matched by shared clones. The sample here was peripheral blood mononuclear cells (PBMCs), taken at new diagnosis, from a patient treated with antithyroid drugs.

The DNA sequence follows: TGTGCCAGCAGACCCGGACAGATAAACTATGGCTACACCTTC. The resulting protein is CASRPGQINYGYTF. The V and J segments used are TRBV12-3 or TRBV12-4 and TRBJ1-2; a tentative D call is TRBD1 (6 bases match). Inclusive of the bounding cysteine and phenylalanine, the CDR3 is 14 residues long. Kept here is only the CDR3 DNA, which spans 42 bases and is read in frame from base 1. V gives up 6 bases and J gives up 2 bases, and the segment between their germline ends measures 13 bases.